This record concerns one TCR beta chain sequence. For the second PCR, which ran for about 6 to 11 cycles, a sample-barcoded 5' primer and a J-beta primer mix were used. TCRdb reprocessed the 5' RACE reads with MiXCR, giving one entry per CDR3 protein. Among approximately 670,000 distinct CDR3 sequences, around 38% were seen once, and the ten largest hold approximately 29%. The data derive from a study of blood T cells in healthy people across ages. Germline CDR1 reads SNHLY; CDR2 reads FYNNEI. The length of the CDR3 is 15 residues. Trimming took 6 bases from V and 3 from J, leaving 14 bases between them.

The receptor's source is a man of 80 years or more in good health. Material for sequencing was blood. The V and J genes are TRBV2 and TRBJ2-2, with D maybe TRBD2 (7 bases). The DNA for the CDR3 is TGTGCCAGCAGCCGGGAGGCAGGGGACACCGGGGAGCTGTTTTTT. Its translation is CASSREAGDTGELFF.